What follows describes a single TCR beta chain. As yet, its antigen is unknown. The data were taken from a study of T cells in Graves' hyperthyroidism and ophthalmopathy. RNA transcripts provided the source from which TCR beta CDR3 regions were amplified. The study used the HTBI primer set for a first-round RT-PCR of the TCR CDR3. TCRdb itself ran the multiplex PCR reads through MiXCR, one entry per CDR3 protein. Of 600,000 or so distinct CDR3 sequences listed, about half were seen once; the top ten hold 8.2%. Trimming took off 3 bases at V and 5 bases at J, with 14 bases between the two ends. CDR3 length equals 15 residues. Germline loops: CDR1 SGHRS, CDR2 YFSETQ. Broader study findings: Ophthalmopathy was told apart from stable hyperthyroidism by a 13 V-J model.

Sequenced material: peripheral blood or thyroid tissue (not recorded which). The chain uses TRBV5-1 and TRBJ1-4; unclear D gene. The clonotype was recovered from a woman aged 18 to 35 with Graves' hyperthyroidism. The CDR3 coding sequence is TGCGCCAGCAGCTCGGTCGGCAAAGCCAATGAAAAACTGTTTTTT. Translating gives CASSSVGKANEKLFF.